The TCR beta chain described here comes from a study of blood T cell repertoires in COVID-19. At the level of the study: Acute-phase and convalescent COVID-19 samples originated in the United States, Italy and Spain. PBMCs, B-cell-depleted T cells, or T cells were the source of the cDNA or gDNA that made up the material.

Per the authors' pipeline: Quantification of nucleated cells was approximated via reference gene primer amplification. Assay used: immunoSEQ multiplex PCR; TCRdb lists only in-frame clones, some missing. That table is the source of V, J and clone size, and D and trimming were worked out from the DNA. The sample has around 300,000 clones; 70% to 90% are singletons. The sample was peripheral blood. The clonotype originates from a woman between 50 and 59 years old with active or convalescent COVID-19.

The CDR3, as DNA: TGTGCCAGCAGCCGAAGTGCGGGTAATGAGCAGTTCTTC. Its translation: CASSRSAGNEQFF. The genes are TRBV7-3 and TRBJ2-1; D may be TRBD2 (5 bases). Per germline, CDR1 SGHTA and CDR2 FQGTGA. The CDR3 runs to 13 residues. The V gene lost 5 bases and the J gene lost 7 bases, with 12 bases spanning the gap.